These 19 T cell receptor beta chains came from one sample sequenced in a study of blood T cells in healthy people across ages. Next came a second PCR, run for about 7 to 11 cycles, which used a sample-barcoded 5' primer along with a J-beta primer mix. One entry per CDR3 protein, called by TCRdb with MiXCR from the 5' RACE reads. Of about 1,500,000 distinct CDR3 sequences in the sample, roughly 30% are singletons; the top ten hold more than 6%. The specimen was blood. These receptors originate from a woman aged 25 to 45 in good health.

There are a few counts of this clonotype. In nucleotides, the CDR3 is TGTGCCAGCAGCACAGACGGGACAGGGGGAGGGCACACTGAAGCTTTCTTT. Translated: CASSTDGTGGGHTEAFF. This chain links TRBV21-1 with TRBJ1-1; TRBD1, the table's D call, was not compared with the DNA. TRBV21-1 is flagged as a pseudogene. This CDR3 has 17 amino acids.

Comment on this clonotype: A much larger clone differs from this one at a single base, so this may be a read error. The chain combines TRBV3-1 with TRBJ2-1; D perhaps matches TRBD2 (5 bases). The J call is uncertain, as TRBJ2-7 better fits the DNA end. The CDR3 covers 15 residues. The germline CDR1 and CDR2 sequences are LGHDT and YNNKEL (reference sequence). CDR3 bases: TGTGCCAGCAGCCTGAGGAGTCGGGGTTACAATGAGCAGTACTTC. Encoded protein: CASSLRSRGYNEQYF.

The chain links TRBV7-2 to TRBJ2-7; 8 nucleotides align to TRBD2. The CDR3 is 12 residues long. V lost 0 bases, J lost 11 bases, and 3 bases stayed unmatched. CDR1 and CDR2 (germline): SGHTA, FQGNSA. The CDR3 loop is CASSLASREEYF. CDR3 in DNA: TGTGCCAGCAGCTTAGCTTCGCGGGAGGAGTACTTC.

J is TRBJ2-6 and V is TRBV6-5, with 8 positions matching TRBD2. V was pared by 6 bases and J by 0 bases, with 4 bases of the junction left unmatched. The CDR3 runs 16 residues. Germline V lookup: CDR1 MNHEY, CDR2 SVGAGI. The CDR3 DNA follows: TGTGCCAGCAGACCGGGGGGGAGCTCTGGGGCCAACGTCCTGACTTTC. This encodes CASRPGGSSGANVLTF.

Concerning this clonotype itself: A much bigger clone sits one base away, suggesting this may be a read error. The CDR3 bases are TGCAGCGTCGCCGTCAGGACAGGGGTATTGGGTGAGCAGTACTTC. Translation gives CSVAVRTGVLGEQYF. The chain combines TRBV29-1 with TRBJ2-5; 9 bases are a match to TRBD1. From germline, CDR1 is SQVTM and CDR2 ANQGSEA. The length of the CDR3 is 15 residues. With V trimmed by 6 bases and J by 11 bases, 19 bases remained unmatched.

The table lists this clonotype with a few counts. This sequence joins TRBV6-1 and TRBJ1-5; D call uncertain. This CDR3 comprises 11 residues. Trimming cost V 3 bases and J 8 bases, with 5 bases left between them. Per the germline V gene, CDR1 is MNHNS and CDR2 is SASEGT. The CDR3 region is CASSDVEPQHF. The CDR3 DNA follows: TGTGCCAGCAGTGACGTTGAGCCCCAGCATTTT.

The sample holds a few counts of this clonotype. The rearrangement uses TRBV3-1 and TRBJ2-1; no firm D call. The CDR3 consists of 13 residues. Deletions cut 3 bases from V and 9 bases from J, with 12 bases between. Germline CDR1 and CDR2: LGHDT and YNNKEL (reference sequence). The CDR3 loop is CASSHQRRAEQFF. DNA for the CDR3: TGTGCCAGCAGCCACCAACGACGGGCTGAGCAGTTCTTC.

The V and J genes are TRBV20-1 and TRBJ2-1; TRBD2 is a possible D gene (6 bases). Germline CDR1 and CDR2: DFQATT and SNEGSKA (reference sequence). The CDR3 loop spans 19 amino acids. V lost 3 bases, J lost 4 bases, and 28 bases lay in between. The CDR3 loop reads CSASWPQPRTSPLYNEQFF. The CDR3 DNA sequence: TGCAGTGCTAGTTGGCCTCAACCTCGCACTAGCCCTTTATACAATGAGCAGTTCTTC.

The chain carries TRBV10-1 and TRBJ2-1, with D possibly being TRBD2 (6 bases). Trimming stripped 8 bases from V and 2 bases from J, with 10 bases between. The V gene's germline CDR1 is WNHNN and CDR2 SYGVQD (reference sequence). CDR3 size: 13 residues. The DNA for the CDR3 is TGCGCCAGCGGGACTGTCCCCTACAATGAGCAGTTCTTC. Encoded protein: CASGTVPYNEQFF.

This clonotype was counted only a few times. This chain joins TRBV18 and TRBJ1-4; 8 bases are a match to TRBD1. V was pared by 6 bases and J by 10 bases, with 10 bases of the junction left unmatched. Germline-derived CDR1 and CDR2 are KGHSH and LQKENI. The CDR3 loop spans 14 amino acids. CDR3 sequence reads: CASSATGEVVKLFF. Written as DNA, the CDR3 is TGTGCCAGCTCCGCGACAGGGGAGGTTGTAAAACTGTTTTTT. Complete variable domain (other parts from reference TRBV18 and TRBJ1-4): NAGVMQNPRHLVRRRGQEARLRCSPMKGHSHVYWYRQLPEEGLKFMVYLQKENIIDESGMPKERFSAEFPKEGPSILRIQQVVRGDSAAYFCASSATGEVVKLFFGSGTQLSVL.

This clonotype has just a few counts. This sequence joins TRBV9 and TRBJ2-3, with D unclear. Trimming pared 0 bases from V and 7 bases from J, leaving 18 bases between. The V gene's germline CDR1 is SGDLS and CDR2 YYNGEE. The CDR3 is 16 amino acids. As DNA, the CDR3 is TGTGCCAGCAGCGTAGCACTCGCCCACACCGGTAATACGCAGTATTTT. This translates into CASSVALAHTGNTQYF.

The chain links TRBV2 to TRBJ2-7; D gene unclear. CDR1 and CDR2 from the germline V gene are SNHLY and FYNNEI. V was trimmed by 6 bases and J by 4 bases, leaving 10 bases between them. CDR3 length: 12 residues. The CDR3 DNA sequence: TGTGCCAGCAGCAACGTGGGGTACGAGCAGTACTTC. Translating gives CASSNVGYEQYF.

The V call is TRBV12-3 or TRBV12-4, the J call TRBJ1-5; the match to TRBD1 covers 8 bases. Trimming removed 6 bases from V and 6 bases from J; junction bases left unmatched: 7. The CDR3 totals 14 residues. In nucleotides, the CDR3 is TGTGCCAGCAGGACCGGACAGGGTAGTCAGCCCCAGCATTTT. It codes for CASRTGQGSQPQHF.

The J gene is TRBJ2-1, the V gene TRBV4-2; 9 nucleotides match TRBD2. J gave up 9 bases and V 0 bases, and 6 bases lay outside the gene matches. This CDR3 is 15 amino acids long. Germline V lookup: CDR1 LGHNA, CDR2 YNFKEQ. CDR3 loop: CASSQEAGGWGEQFF. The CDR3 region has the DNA TGTGCCAGCAGCCAAGAGGCGGGGGGGTGGGGTGAGCAGTTCTTC.

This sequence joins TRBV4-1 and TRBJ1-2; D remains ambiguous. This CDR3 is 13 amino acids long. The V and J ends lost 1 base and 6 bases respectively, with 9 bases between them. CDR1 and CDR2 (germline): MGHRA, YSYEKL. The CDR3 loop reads CASSQVNGDGYTF. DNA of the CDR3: TGCGCCAGCAGCCAAGTAAATGGTGATGGCTACACCTTC.

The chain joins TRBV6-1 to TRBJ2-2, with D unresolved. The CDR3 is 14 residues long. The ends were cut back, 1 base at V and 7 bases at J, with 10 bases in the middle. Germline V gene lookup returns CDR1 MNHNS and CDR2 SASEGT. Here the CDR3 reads CASSEGGSRGELFF. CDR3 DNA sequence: TGTGCCAGCAGTGAAGGAGGCTCCCGCGGGGAGCTGTTTTTT.

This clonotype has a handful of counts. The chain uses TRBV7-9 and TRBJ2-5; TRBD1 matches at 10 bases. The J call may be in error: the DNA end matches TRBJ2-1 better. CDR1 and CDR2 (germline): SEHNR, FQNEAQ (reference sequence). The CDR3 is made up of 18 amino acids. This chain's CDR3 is CASSLASLRDRGGETQFF. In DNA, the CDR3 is TGTGCCAGCAGCTTAGCTTCTCTTCGGGACAGGGGAGGCGAGACCCAGTTCTTC.

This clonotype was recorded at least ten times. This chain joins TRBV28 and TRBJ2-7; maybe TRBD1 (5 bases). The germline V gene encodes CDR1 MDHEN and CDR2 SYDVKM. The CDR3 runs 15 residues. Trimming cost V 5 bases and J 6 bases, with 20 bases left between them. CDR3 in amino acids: CASSPTSGPMVEQYF. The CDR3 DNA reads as TGTGCCAGCAGTCCCACCTCAGGGCCTATGGTCGAGCAGTACTTC.

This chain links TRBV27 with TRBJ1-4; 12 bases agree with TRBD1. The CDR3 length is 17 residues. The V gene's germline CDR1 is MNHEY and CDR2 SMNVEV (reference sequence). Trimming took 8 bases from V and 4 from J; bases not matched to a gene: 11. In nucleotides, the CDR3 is TGTGCCAGCGGCTCCCGGGGGACAGGGGGCAGTAATGAAAAACTGTTTTTT. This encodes CASGSRGTGGSNEKLFF. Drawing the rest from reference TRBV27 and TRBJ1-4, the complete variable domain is EAQVTQNPRYLITVTGKKLTVTCSQNMNHEYMSWYRQDPGLGLRQIYYSMNVEVTDKGDVPEGYKVSRKEKRNFPLILESPSPNQTSLYFCASGSRGTGGSNEKLFFGSGTQLSVL.